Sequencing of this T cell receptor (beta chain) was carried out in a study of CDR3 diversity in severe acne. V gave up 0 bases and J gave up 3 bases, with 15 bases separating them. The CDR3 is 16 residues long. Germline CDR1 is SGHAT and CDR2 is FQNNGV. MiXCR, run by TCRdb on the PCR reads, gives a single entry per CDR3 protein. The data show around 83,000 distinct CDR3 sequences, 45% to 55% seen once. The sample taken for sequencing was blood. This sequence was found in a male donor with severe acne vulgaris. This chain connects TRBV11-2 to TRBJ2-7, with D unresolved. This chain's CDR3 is CASSLDNRRRDYEQYF. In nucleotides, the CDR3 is TGTGCCAGCAGCTTAGATAACAGACGGCGCGACTACGAGCAGTACTTC.